One sample yielded the 6 T cell receptor beta chains listed below, sequenced in a study of cytomegalovirus exposure and HLA in healthy donors. Primers for the PCR totalled 60 Vbeta and 13 Jbeta. Libraries were prepared by immunoSEQ multiplex PCR; TCRdb keeps only in-frame clonotypes and omits some of them. Among 150,000 to 200,000 clones listed, approximately 81% were seen once. The sequenced sample was PBMCs. Every receptor here comes from a boy aged 5-17 years in good health and CMV-seronegative.

The chain combines TRBV11-3 with TRBJ1-1; D is ambiguous. The CDR3 consists of 15 residues. Looked up from germline, CDR1 is SGHNT and CDR2 is YENEEA. The V gene lost 4 bases and the J gene lost 11 bases, with 23 bases spanning the gap. For the CDR3, the DNA is TGTGCCAGCAGCTCCAGATCGGGTTCGGGTGAAAGGGCTTTCTTT. Translating it yields CASSSRSGSGERAFF.

The rearrangement uses TRBV5-1 and TRBJ2-5; D might be TRBD1 (6 bases). The end of the DNA fits TRBJ2-7 better, so the J call may be wrong. The CDR3 consists of 15 residues. Germline V gives CDR1 SGHRS, CDR2 YFSETQ. The CDR3 spells CASSLVGAGSYEQYF. CDR3 bases: TGCGCCAGCAGCTTGGTGGGGGCAGGGTCCTACGAGCAGTACTTC.

The V call is TRBV25-1, the J call TRBJ2-5; maybe TRBD1 (7 bases). The V end was cut by 3 bases, the J end by 13 bases, with 12 bases between. The length of the CDR3 is 11 residues. The germline V gene has CDR1 MGHDK and CDR2 SYGVNS. The CDR3 region has the DNA TGTGCCAGCAGTGACAGCAGGGGGGTGTACTTC. Amino acid sequence: CASSDSRGVYF.

This chain uses TRBV7-3 with TRBJ2-1; D is undetermined. V shed 2 bases and J shed 6 bases, with 8 bases lying between them. The CDR3 contains 13 residues. The germline V gene encodes CDR1 SGHTA and CDR2 FQGTGA. This CDR3 reads CASSLRPLNEQFF. The CDR3, as DNA: TGTGCCAGCAGCTTACGTCCCCTCAATGAGCAGTTCTTC.

V is TRBV7-2 and J is TRBJ1-5; 9 bases agree with TRBD1. CDR1 is SGHTA and CDR2 is FQGNSA in the germline V gene. Trimming cost V 0 bases and J 7 bases; bases outside gene matches: 10. This CDR3 is 17 amino acids long. The DNA for the CDR3 is TGTGCCAGCAGCTTAGCTACCCCGGACAGGGGTGGGCAGCCCCAGCATTTT. Protein: CASSLATPDRGGQPQHF. The whole variable domain, filled in from reference TRBV7-2 and TRBJ1-5, reads GAGVSQSPSNKVTEKGKDVELRCDPISGHTALYWYRQSLGQGLEFLIYFQGNSAPDKSGLPSDRFSAERTGGSVSTLTIQRTQQEDSAVYLCASSLATPDRGGQPQHFGDGTRLSIL.

This clone has just a few counts. CDR3 nucleotides: TGTGCCAGCAGCGCGAGCCCGGGGAAGGGCTACACCTTC. Protein: CASSASPGKGYTF. The V gene is TRBV7-9, the J gene TRBJ1-2; unclear D gene. This CDR3 spans 13 amino acids. Per germline, CDR1 SEHNR and CDR2 FQNEAQ (reference sequence). V was trimmed by 5 bases and J by 8 bases, leaving 15 bases between them.